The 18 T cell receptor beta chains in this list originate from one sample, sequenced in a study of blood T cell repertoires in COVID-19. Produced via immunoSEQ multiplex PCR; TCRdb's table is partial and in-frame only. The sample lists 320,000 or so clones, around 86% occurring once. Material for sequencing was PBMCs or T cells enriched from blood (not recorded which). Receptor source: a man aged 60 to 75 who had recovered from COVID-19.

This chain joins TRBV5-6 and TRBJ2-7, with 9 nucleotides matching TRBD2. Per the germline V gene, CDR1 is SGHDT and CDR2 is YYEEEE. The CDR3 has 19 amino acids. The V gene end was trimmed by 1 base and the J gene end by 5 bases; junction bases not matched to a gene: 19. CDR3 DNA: TGTGCCAGCAGCTTGTCTATTGGGCGGGGACTAGCTCTTTGGGACGAGCAGTACTTC. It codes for CASSLSIGRGLALWDEQYF. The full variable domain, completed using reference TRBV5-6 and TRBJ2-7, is DAGVTQSPTHLIKTRGQQVTLRCSPKSGHDTVSWYQQALGQGPQFIFQYYEEEERQRGNFPDRFSGHQFPNYSSELNVNALLLGDSALYLCASSLSIGRGLALWDEQYFGPGTRLTVT.

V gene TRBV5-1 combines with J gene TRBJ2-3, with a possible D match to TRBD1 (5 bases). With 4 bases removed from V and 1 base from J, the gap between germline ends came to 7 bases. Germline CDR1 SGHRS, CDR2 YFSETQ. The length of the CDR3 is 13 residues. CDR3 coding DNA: TGCGCCAGCAGCCCGACAGGCACAGATACGCAGTATTTT. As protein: CASSPTGTDTQYF.

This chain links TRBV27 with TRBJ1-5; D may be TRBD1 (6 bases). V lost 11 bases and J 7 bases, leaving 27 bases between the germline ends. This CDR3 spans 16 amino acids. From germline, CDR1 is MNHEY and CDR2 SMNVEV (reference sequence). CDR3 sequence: CARWGGAGGSGQPQHF. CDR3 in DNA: TGTGCCCGCTGGGGGGGGGCGGGGGGCTCAGGGCAGCCCCAGCATTTT.

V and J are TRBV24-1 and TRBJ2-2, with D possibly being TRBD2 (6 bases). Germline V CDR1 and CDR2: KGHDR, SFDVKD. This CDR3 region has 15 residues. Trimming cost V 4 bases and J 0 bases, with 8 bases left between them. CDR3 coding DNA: TGTGCCACCAGTGACGCGGGGTCGAACACCGGGGAGCTGTTTTTT. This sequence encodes CATSDAGSNTGELFF.

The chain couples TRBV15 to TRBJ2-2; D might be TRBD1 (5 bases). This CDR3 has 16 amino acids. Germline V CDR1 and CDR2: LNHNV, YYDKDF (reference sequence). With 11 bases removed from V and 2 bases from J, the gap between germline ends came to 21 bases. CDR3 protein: CASAQEVDRNTGELFF. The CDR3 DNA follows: TGTGCCTCCGCACAGGAAGTTGATAGAAACACCGGGGAGCTGTTTTTT.

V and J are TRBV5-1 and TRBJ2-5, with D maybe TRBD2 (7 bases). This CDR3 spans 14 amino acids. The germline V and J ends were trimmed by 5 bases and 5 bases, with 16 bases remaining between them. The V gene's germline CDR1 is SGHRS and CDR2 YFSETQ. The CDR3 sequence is CASSSNEGGETQYF. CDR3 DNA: TGCGCCAGCAGTTCGAACGAGGGGGGGGAGACCCAGTACTTC.

CDR3 residues: CASGQSSTDTQYF. The CDR3, as DNA: TGTGCCAGTGGACAGTCTAGCACAGATACGCAGTATTTT. The V and J genes are TRBV19 and TRBJ2-3; a weak D match, TRBD1 (6 bases). CDR3 length: 13 residues. The ends were cut back, 8 bases at V and 0 bases at J, with 9 bases in the middle. Germline-derived CDR1 and CDR2 are LNHDA and SQIVND (reference sequence). Looking up the rest from reference TRBV19 and TRBJ2-3 gives the full variable domain: DGGITQSPKYLFRKEGQNVTLSCEQNLNHDAMYWYRQDPGQGLRLIYYSQIVNDFQKGDIAEGYSVSREKKESFPLTVTSAQKNPTAFYLCASGQSSTDTQYFGPGTRLTVL.

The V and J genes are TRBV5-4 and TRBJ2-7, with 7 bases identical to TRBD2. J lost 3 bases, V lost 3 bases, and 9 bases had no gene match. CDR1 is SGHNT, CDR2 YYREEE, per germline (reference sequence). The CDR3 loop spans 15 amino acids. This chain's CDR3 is CASSSWGGTHYEQYF. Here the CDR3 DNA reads TGTGCCAGCAGCTCCTGGGGGGGGACGCACTACGAGCAGTACTTC.

This chain's CDR3 is CASSLRPSAAHYEQYF. The CDR3 DNA is TGTGCCAGCAGCCTAAGACCTAGCGCCGCCCATTACGAGCAGTACTTC. This chain connects TRBV3-1 (or the pseudogene TRBV3-2) to TRBJ2-7; D possibly corresponds to TRBD2 (6 bases). The germline V and J ends were trimmed by 4 bases and 4 bases, with 20 bases remaining between them. The germline gives CDR1 LGHDT, CDR2 YNNKEL (reference sequence). The CDR3 is 16 amino acids.

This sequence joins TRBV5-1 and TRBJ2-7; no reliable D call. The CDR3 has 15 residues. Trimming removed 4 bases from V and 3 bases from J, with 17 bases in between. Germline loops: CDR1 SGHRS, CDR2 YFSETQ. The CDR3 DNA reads TGCGCCAGCAGCCTAACCGCGTCGCGCGACTACGAGCAGTACTTC. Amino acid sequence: CASSLTASRDYEQYF.

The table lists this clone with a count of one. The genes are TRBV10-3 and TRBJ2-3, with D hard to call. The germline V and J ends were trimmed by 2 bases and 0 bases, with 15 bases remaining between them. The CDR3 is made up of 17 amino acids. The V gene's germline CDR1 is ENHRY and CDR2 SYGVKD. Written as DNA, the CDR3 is TGTGCCATCAGTGAGCCGGCTGGCGTGGAGAGCACAGATACGCAGTATTTT. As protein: CAISEPAGVESTDTQYF.

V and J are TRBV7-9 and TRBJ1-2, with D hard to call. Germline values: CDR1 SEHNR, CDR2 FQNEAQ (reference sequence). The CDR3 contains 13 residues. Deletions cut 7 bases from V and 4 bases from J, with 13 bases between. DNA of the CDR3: TGTGCCAGCAACCGCGACAAGATCTATGGCTACACCTTC. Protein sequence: CASNRDKIYGYTF.

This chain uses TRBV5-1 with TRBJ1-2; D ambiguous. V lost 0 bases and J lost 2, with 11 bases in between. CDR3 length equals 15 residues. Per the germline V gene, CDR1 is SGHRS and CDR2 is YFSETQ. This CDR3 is CASSLAGDANYGYTF. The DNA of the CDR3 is TGCGCCAGCAGCTTGGCCGGTGATGCGAACTATGGCTACACCTTC. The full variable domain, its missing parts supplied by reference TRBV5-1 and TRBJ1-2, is KAGVTQTPRYLIKTRGQQVTLSCSPISGHRSVSWYQQTPGQGLQFLFEYFSETQRNKGNFPGRFSGRQFSNSRSEMNVSTLELGDSALYLCASSLAGDANYGYTFGSGTRLTVV.

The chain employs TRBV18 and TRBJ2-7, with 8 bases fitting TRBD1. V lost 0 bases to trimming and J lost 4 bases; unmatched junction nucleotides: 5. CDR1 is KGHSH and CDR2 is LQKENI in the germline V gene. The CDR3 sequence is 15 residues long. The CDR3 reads CASSPPRGQGYEQYF. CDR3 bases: TGTGCCAGCTCACCACCGAGAGGACAGGGATACGAGCAGTACTTC.

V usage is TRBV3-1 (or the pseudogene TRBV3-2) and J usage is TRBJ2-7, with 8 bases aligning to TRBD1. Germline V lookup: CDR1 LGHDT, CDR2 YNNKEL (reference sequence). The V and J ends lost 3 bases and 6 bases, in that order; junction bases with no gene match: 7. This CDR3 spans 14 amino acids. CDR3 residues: CASSHLAGGGEQYF. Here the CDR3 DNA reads TGTGCCAGCAGCCACTTAGCAGGGGGCGGCGAGCAGTACTTC.

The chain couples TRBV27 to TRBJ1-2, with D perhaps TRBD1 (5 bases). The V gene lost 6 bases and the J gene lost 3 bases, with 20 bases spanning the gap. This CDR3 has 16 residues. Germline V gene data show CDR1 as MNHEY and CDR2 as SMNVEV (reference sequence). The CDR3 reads CASRPIGGRPDYGYTF. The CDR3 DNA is TGTGCCAGCAGACCCATCGGGGGTAGGCCCGACTATGGCTACACCTTC.

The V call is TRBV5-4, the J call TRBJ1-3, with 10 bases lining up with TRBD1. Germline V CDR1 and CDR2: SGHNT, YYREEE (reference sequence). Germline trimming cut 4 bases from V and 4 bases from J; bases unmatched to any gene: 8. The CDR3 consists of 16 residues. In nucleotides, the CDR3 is TGTGCCAGCAGCAGGACCGGGACAGGGGACGGAAACACCATATATTTT. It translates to CASSRTGTGDGNTIYF.

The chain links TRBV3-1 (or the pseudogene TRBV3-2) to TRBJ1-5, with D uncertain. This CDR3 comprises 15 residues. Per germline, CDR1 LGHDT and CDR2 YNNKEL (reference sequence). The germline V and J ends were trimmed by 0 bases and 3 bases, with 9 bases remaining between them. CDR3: CASSQDHNPNQPQHF. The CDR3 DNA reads TGTGCCAGCAGCCAAGATCACAACCCCAATCAGCCCCAGCATTTT.